The source of this T cell receptor (beta chain) is a study of blood T cell repertoires in COVID-19. The overall study: COVID-19 samples from acute and convalescent phases originated in the United States, Italy and Spain.

In the study's own analysis: Estimation of nucleated cell counts relied on the amplification of reference gene primers. The repertoire was sequenced with immunoSEQ multiplex PCR; TCRdb's copy has only in-frame clones and lacks some. That table furnishes V, J and clone size, whereas the DNA furnished D and trimming. The table has 80,000 or so clones, about 85% seen once; the top ten hold 9.5% to 13%. During active infection, Seattle patients enrolled and were then monitored through disease. This clone has more than one count but fewer than ten. The germline CDR1 and CDR2 sequences are SQVTM and ANQGSEA. The junction had 2 bases not matched to a gene; V was cut back by 4 bases and J by 1 base. The CDR3 runs 13 residues.

The V call is TRBV29-1, the J call TRBJ2-3; TRBD2 agrees at 7 bases. The TCR comes from a man between 60 and 75 years old with COVID-19, enrolled during active disease. The sample was peripheral blood. CDR3 coding DNA: TGCAGCGTTGCGCTAGCGGGCACAGATACGCAGTATTTT. This codes for CSVALAGTDTQYF.